The clone carrying this T cell receptor (beta chain) was observed once. Its antigen is currently unknown. The data stem from a study of cytomegalovirus exposure and HLA in healthy donors. Across the study: The platform used for the 120 or so validation repertoires matched that of the 666 first-cohort repertoires, a later analysis reported.

The validation cohort, a group of 120 subjects, included the donors and was separate from the roughly 670-subject first cohort. Clones were read by immunoSEQ multiplex PCR, and TCRdb kept only the in-frame ones, dropping some. This table holds some 110,000 clones, approximately 90% found once. In germline, CDR1 is MNHNS, CDR2 SASEGT. The CDR3 runs 11 residues. V lost 2 bases, J lost 7 bases, and 3 bases lay in between. Findings of the study overall: Reported performance of the classifier showed diagnosis of cytomegalovirus status with high specificity and sensitivity. TCR clusters originating in the first cohort tended to co-occur in the roughly 120 validation repertoires, according to a later analysis.

The V call is TRBV6-1, the J call TRBJ2-1; D gene uncertain. Specimen: PBMCs. This sequence was found in a woman under 30 in good health and CMV-seropositive. This chain's CDR3 is CASSETNEQFF. In DNA form, the CDR3 reads TGTGCCAGCAGTGAAACAAATGAGCAGTTCTTC.